A selection of T cell receptor beta chains follows, all from one sample in a study of blood T cells in healthy people across ages. MiXCR, run by TCRdb on the 5' RACE reads, gives a single entry per CDR3 protein. The data show 1.5 million to 2 million distinct CDR3 sequences, roughly 52% seen once. The sample consisted of blood. The receptors shown here come from a woman aged 40 to 55 in good health. CDR3s include the opening cysteine and the closing phenylalanine or tryptophan. Fields, in order: CDR3 length, clone size, D gene, J gene, V gene, CDR3 protein, CDR3 DNA. The D gene is left open where the match is weak. Only some rows state a clone size, as once, few, many or a class for expanded clones.

13 | few | NA | TRBJ1-2 | TRBV4-1 | CASSVNPNYGYTF | TGCGCCAGCAGCGTTAATCCTAACTATGGCTACACCTTC
14 | NA | NA | TRBJ2-6 | TRBV10-3 | CAIREATGANVLTF | TGTGCCATCCGAGAGGCTACTGGGGCCAACGTCCTGACTTTC
11 | NA | NA | TRBJ1-2 | TRBV20-1 | CSAEFNYGYTF | TGCAGTGCGGAATTTAACTATGGCTACACCTTC
14 | few | NA | TRBJ1-2 | TRBV27 | CASSLQGLGYGYTF | TGTGCCAGCAGTTTACAGGGATTGGGCTATGGCTACACCTTC
9 | NA | NA | TRBJ2-3 | TRBV25-1 | CASGPPQYF | TGTGCCAGCGGGCCGCCGCAGTATTTT
16 | NA | TRBD1 | TRBJ2-3 | TRBV12-3/TRBV12-4 | CASSLEDRGPVDTQYF | TGTGCCAGCAGCTTGGAGGACAGGGGGCCTGTAGATACGCAGTATTTT
17 | NA | TRBD1 | TRBJ1-2 | TRBV6-1 | CASSERDRRRVDYGYTF | TGTGCCAGCAGTGAAAGGGACAGGCGAAGGGTGGACTATGGCTACACCTTC
15 | NA | TRBD1 | TRBJ1-2 | TRBV9 | CASSVGLGQPYGYTF | TGTGCCAGCAGCGTAGGCCTGGGACAGCCCTATGGCTACACCTTC
15 | few | NA | TRBJ1-2 | TRBV28 | CASSLETAANYGYTF | TGTGCCAGCAGTTTAGAGACAGCAGCTAACTATGGCTACACCTTC
13 | NA | TRBD1 | TRBJ1-2 | TRBV5-5 | CASSWTGSQGCTF | TGTGCCAGCAGCTGGACAGGGTCACAGGGCTGCACCTTC
14 | NA | NA | TRBJ1-1 | TRBV28 | CASSLTGIISEAFF | TGTGCCAGCAGTTTAACAGGGATTATTTCTGAAGCTTTCTTT
13 | once | NA | TRBJ2-1 | TRBV29-1 | CNVGPRLDNEQFF | TGCAACGTTGGTCCACGCCTAGACAATGAGCAGTTCTTC
16 | NA | NA | TRBJ2-6 | TRBV29-1 | CSVRGPSGKGANVLTF | TGCAGCGTTCGGGGGCCCTCAGGGAAGGGGGCCAACGTCCTGACTTTC
12 | NA | NA | TRBJ2-2 | TRBV12-3/TRBV12-4 | CASSLGRRELFF | TGTGCCAGCAGTTTGGGGCGGAGGGAGCTGTTTTTT
16 | NA | NA | TRBJ2-3 | TRBV24-1 | CATSDLRGQSTDTQYF | TGTGCCACCAGTGATTTGCGGGGGCAGAGCACAGATACGCAGTATTTT
18 | NA | NA | TRBJ2-2 | TRBV28 | CASNGPGPSFANTGELFF | TGTGCCAGCAACGGGCCAGGACCTTCCTTCGCGAACACCGGGGAGCTGTTTTTT
17 | NA | TRBD2 | TRBJ2-1 | TRBV5-1 | CASSLVGGGSSYNEQFF | TGTGCCAGCAGCTTAGTTGGCGGGGGGAGCTCCTACAATGAGCAGTTCTTC
14 | few | NA | TRBJ2-1 | TRBV6-2/TRBV6-3 | CASSLSGPPGEQFF | TGTGCCAGCAGTTTATCGGGACCTCCAGGGGAGCAGTTCTTC
16 | few | NA | TRBJ2-1 | TRBV12-3/TRBV12-4 | CASSLLKSSSYNEQFF | TGTGCCAGCAGTTTACTAAAGTCATCCTCCTACAATGAGCAGTTCTTC
16 | NA | NA | TRBJ2-1 | TRBV7-6 | CASSLGADSGHNEQFF | TGTGCCAGCAGCTTAGGGGCGGACAGCGGTCACAATGAGCAGTTCTTC
16 | few | TRBD1 | TRBJ2-7 | TRBV4-3 | CASSQDRGSSYNEQYF | TGCGCCAGCAGCCAGGACAGGGGGAGCTCCTACAATGAGCAGTACTTC
18 | NA | TRBD1 | TRBJ1-5 | TRBV7-2 | CASSSLLITGGDHQPQHF | TGTGCCAGCAGCTCACTTTTAATTACAGGGGGGGATCATCAGCCCCAGCATTTT
14 | many | TRBD2 | TRBJ2-3 | TRBV2 | CASSERGGADTQYF | TGTGCCAGCAGTGAGCGGGGGGGCGCAGATACGCAGTATTTT
12 | NA | TRBD1 | TRBJ2-7 | TRBV6-5 | CANRGTDYEQYF | TGTGCCAACAGGGGGACAGATTACGAGCAGTACTTC
13 | NA | NA | TRBJ2-5 | TRBV20-1 | CSARGWRQETQYF | TGCAGTGCTAGAGGCTGGCGGCAAGAGACCCAGTACTTC
14 | NA | NA | TRBJ1-5 | TRBV20-1 | CSAWAAGASQPQHF | TGCAGTGCCTGGGCAGCGGGGGCGAGTCAGCCCCAGCATTTT
15 | NA | NA | TRBJ1-1 | TRBV12-3/TRBV12-4 | CASTKMTLMNTEAFF | TGTGCCAGCACAAAAATGACACTGATGAACACTGAAGCTTTCTTT
15 | NA | NA | TRBJ1-4 | TRBV11-2 | CASSFIGNLREKLFF | TGTGCCAGCAGCTTCATAGGGAATCTACGTGAAAAACTGTTTTTT
19 | NA | TRBD2 | TRBJ2-6 | TRBV20-1 | CSARELVAGGPTGADVLTF | TGCAGTGCTAGAGAACTTGTAGCGGGGGGACCCACTGGGGCCGACGTCCTGACTTTC
14 | NA | NA | TRBJ1-2 | TRBV7-9 | CASSQSGGSSGYTF | TGTGCCAGCAGCCAGAGCGGGGGTTCCTCTGGCTACACCTTC
15 | NA | NA | TRBJ1-2 | TRBV5-1 | CASSPRGRGNYGYTF | TGCGCCAGCAGCCCGCGGGGCCGGGGTAACTATGGCTACACCTTC
12 | once | NA | TRBJ2-7 | TRBV12-3/TRBV12-4 | CASSRQLYEQYF | TGTGCCAGCAGTCGACAGCTCTACGAGCAGTACTTC
14 | once | NA | TRBJ2-1 | TRBV12-3/TRBV12-4 | CASSVQVKVNEQFF | TGTGCCAGCAGTGTGCAGGTGAAAGTGAATGAGCAGTTCTTC
13 | NA | NA | TRBJ1-6 | TRBV10-3 | CAISGQADSPLHF | TGTGCCATCAGTGGACAGGCAGATTCACCCCTCCACTTT
15 | NA | NA | TRBJ2-7 | TRBV5-1 | CASSLAGGGNYEQYF | TGCGCCAGCAGCTTGGCGGGGGGCGGAAACTACGAGCAGTACTTC
15 | few | TRBD2 | TRBJ2-5 | TRBV11-2 | CASSRPGTSMETQYF | TGTGCCAGCAGCCGCCCCGGGACTAGCATGGAGACCCAGTACTTC
13 | NA | TRBD1 | TRBJ1-2 | TRBV6-6 | CASQGQGGWGYTF | TGTGCCAGCCAAGGACAGGGCGGTTGGGGTTACACCTTC
12 | NA | TRBD1 | TRBJ1-2 | TRBV27 | CASRTGAGDYTF | TGTGCCAGCAGGACAGGGGCGGGAGACTACACCTTC
15 | NA | NA | TRBJ2-7 | TRBV11-2 | CASSLQRTNPYEQYF | TGTGCCAGCAGCTTACAACGGACGAATCCCTACGAGCAGTACTTC
16 | NA | TRBD2 | TRBJ2-3 | TRBV5-1 | CASNPGRRGGTDTQYF | TGCGCCAGCAACCCCGGTAGGCGGGGGGGCACAGATACGCAGTATTTT
17 | few | NA | TRBJ2-7 | TRBV7-2 | CASSLARSRVLSYEQYF | TGTGCCAGCAGCTTAGCGCGCAGCAGGGTCCTTTCCTACGAGCAGTACTTC
17 | NA | NA | TRBJ2-1 | TRBV20-1 | CSARDYKAGSSYNEQFF | TGCAGTGCTAGAGACTACAAGGCCGGGAGCTCCTACAATGAGCAGTTCTTC
14 | few | TRBD1 | TRBJ2-5 | TRBV20-1 | CSARDRGGLGTQYF | TGCAGTGCGAGGGACAGGGGAGGGCTGGGGACCCAGTACTTC
16 | NA | TRBD2 | TRBJ2-2 | TRBV7-2 | CASSLTSGGAGGELFF | TGTGCCAGCAGCCTAACTAGCGGGGGGGCCGGCGGGGAGCTGTTTTTT
15 | NA | NA | TRBJ1-5 | TRBV4-3 | CASSQDTSGRAPQHF | TGCGCCAGCAGCCAAGATACGTCGGGTCGGGCGCCCCAGCATTTT
14 | few | NA | TRBJ1-2 | TRBV29-1 | CSVDLRGLDYGYTF | TGCAGCGTTGATTTACGGGGGCTTGACTATGGCTACACCTTC
14 | NA | TRBD1 | TRBJ2-4 | TRBV20-1 | CSATDRGTKNIQYF | TGCAGTGCTACGGACAGGGGTACCAAAAACATTCAGTACTTC
14 | NA | NA | TRBJ2-7 | TRBV29-1 | CSVDVGDASYEQYF | TGCAGCGTTGACGTAGGGGACGCATCCTACGAGCAGTACTTC
16 | few | TRBD1 | TRBJ1-4 | TRBV6-5 | CASGPDRKDGNEKLFF | TGTGCCAGCGGCCCGGACAGGAAAGATGGTAATGAAAAACTGTTTTTT
17 | NA | TRBD2 | TRBJ2-5 | TRBV4-2 | CASSQASSGGVQETQYF | TGTGCCAGCAGCCAAGCGTCTAGCGGGGGGGTTCAAGAGACCCAGTACTTC
14 | NA | NA | TRBJ1-5 | TRBV7-2 | CASSPDGFNQPQHF | TGTGCCAGCAGCCCGGACGGCTTTAATCAGCCCCAGCATTTT
14 | NA | NA | TRBJ2-5 | TRBV6-1 | CASRGAYSTGTQYF | TGTGCCAGCAGAGGGGCCTACTCGACGGGGACCCAGTACTTC
13 | NA | NA | TRBJ2-7 | TRBV5-1 | CASSLYQTYEQYF | TGCGCCAGCAGCTTGTATCAGACCTACGAGCAGTACTTC
13 | few | NA | TRBJ2-5 | TRBV5-1 | CASSLEGFGTQYF | TGCGCCAGCAGCTTGGAGGGGTTCGGGACCCAGTACTTC
16 | few | NA | TRBJ1-2 | TRBV5-1 | CASSLRQDSRGYGYTF | TGCGCCAGCAGCTTGCGCCAGGATTCACGGGGCTATGGCTACACCTTC